This T cell receptor (beta chain) derives from a study of ipilimumab plus nivolumab after autologous stem cell transplantation. Study as a whole: The DLBCL group included primary refractory and relapsed cases.

Generated by immunoSEQ multiplex PCR, the TCRdb table keeps only in-frame clones and is missing some. The repertoire includes about 25,000 clones, approximately 86% of them detected once, and around 5.2% sits in the top ten. V was clipped by 4 bases and J by 4 bases, with 19 bases between them. CDR3 length: 17 residues. Germline lookup yields CDR1 SEHNR and CDR2 FQNEAQ (reference sequence). Dosing: nivolumab 3 mg/kg IV, weeks 1, 4, 7, 10, then every two weeks to week 26. V and J are TRBV7-9 and TRBJ2-2, with D possibly matching TRBD1 (5 bases). This TCR was sampled from a male donor with diffuse large B-cell lymphoma. The sequences come from PBMCs, collected in a trial of ipilimumab plus nivolumab as post-transplant consolidation. The CDR3 region is CASSSTRTNVVTGELFF. CDR3 sequence (DNA): TGTGCCAGCAGCTCGACACGGACAAACGTTGTCACCGGGGAGCTGTTTTTT.